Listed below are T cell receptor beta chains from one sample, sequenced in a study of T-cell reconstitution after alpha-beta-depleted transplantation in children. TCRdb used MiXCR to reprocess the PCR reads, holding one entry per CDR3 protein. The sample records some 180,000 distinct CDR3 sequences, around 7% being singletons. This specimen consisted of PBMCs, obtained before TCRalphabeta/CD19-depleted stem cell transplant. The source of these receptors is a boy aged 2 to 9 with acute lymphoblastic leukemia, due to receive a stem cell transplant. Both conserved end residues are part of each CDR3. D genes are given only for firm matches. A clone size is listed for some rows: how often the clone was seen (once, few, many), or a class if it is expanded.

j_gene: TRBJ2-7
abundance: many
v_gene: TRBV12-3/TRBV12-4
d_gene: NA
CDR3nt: TGTGCCAGCAGTCCCGACTTTTACGAGCAGTACTTC
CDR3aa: CASSPDFYEQYF

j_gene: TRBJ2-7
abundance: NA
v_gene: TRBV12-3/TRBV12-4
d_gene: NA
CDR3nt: TGTGCCAGCAGTTTAACCGGACTTCTCTCCGAGCAGTACTTC
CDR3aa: CASSLTGLLSEQYF

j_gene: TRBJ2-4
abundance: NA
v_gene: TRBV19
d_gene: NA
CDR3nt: TGTGCCAGTAAAGAGGGGGCCAAAAACATTCAGTACTTC
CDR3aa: CASKEGAKNIQYF

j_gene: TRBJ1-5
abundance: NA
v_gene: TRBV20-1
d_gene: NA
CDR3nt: TGCAGTGCTAGAGATGCGGGGGGCAATCAGCCCCAGCATTTT
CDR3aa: CSARDAGGNQPQHF

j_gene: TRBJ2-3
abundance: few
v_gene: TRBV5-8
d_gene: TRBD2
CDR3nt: TGTGCCAGCAGCTTGGGACTAGCGATGGGAGCGCAGTATTTT
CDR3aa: CASSLGLAMGAQYF

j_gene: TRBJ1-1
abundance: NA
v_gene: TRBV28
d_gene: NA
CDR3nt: TGTGCCAGCAGTCAAGGGGATTTGAACACTGAAGCTTTCTTT
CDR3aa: CASSQGDLNTEAFF

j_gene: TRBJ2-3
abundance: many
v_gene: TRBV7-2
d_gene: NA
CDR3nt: TGTGCCAGCAGCTTTGATAGGACAGATACGCAGTATTTT
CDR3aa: CASSFDRTDTQYF

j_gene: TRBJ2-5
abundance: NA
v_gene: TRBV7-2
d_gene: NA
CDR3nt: TGTGCCAGCACCTCCGCTAGGCATCCTCCCAAAGAGACCCAGTACTTC
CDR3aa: CASTSARHPPKETQYF

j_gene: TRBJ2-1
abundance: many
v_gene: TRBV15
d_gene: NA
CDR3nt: TGTGCCACCAGCATAGAGAGGGCGAGCAATGAGCAGTTCTTC
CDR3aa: CATSIERASNEQFF

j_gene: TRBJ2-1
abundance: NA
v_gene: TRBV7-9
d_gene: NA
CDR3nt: TGTGCCAGCAGCCACAGGGGGCTAGCGGGAGTTGAGCAGTTCTTC
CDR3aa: CASSHRGLAGVEQFF

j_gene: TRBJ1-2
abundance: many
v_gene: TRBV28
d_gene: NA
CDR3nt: TGTGCCAGCAGTCCCACGTCCAACTATGGCTACACCTTC
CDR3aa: CASSPTSNYGYTF

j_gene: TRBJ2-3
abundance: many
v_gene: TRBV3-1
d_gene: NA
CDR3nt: TGTGCCAGCAGCCAATTGAGCGGGAGCACAGATACGCAGTATTTT
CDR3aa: CASSQLSGSTDTQYF

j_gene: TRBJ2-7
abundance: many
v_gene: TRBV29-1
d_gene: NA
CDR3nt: TGCAGCTTCAGGCTTTTGAACGAGCAGTACTTC
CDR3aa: CSFRLLNEQYF

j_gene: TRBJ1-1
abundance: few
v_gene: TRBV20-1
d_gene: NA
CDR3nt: TGCAGTGCCAGACTATCTGCCACTGAAGCTTTCTTT
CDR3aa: CSARLSATEAFF

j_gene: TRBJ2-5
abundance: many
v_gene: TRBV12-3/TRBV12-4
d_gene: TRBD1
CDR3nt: TGTGCCAGCACCGGGACAGGGCAGGGGACCCAGTACTTC
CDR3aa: CASTGTGQGTQYF

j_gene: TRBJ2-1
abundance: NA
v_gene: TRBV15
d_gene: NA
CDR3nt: TGTGCCACCAGCAGTCCGACTGTTGATTACAATGAGCAGTTCTTC
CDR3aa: CATSSPTVDYNEQFF

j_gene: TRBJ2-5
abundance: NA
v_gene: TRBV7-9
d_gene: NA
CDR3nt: TGTGCCAGCAGCCACGGTGAGCCACAAGAGACCCAGTACTTC
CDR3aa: CASSHGEPQETQYF

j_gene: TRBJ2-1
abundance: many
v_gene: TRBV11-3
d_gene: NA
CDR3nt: TGTGCCAGCAGCTTAGTCCTCGGGGGAGCAATCAATGAGCAGTTCTTC
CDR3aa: CASSLVLGGAINEQFF

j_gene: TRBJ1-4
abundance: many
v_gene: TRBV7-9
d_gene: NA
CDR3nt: TGTGCCAGCAGCGAAGGTGGGGAAAAACTGTTTTTT
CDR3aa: CASSEGGEKLFF

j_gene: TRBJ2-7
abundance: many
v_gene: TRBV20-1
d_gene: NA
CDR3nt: TGCAGTGCTAGAGATTGGCACGTCGAGCAGTACTTC
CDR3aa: CSARDWHVEQYF

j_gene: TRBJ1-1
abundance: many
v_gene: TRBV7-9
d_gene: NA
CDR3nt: TGTGCCAGCCGCAGACAGGACACTGAAGCTTTCTTT
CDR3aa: CASRRQDTEAFF